One and the same sample provided the 10 T cell receptor beta chains below, sequenced in a study of cytomegalovirus exposure and HLA in healthy donors. In the PCR, 60 Vbeta and 13 Jbeta primers were used. Method: immunoSEQ multiplex PCR; TCRdb's copy keeps in-frame clones and lacks some. The data hold 160,000 or so clones, with around 80% observed a single time. The source material was PBMCs. These receptors were collected from a male donor in good health and CMV-seropositive.

This clone was counted a single time. The V and J genes are TRBV5-4 and TRBJ1-3; D is perhaps TRBD1 (5 bases). Germline V gives CDR1 SGHNT, CDR2 YYREEE (reference sequence). The ends were cut back, 4 bases at V and 0 bases at J, with 14 bases in the middle. The CDR3 runs 16 residues. Written as DNA, the CDR3 is TGTGCCAGCAGCCTCGACAGTTCCTTCTCTGGAAACACCATATATTTT. Protein sequence: CASSLDSSFSGNTIYF.

The chain is built from TRBV28 and TRBJ2-3; 12 nucleotides line up with TRBD2. Germline V gene data show CDR1 as MDHEN and CDR2 as SYDVKM. The V segment lost 9 bases and the J segment 6 bases; nucleotides outside the gene matches: 10. This CDR3 contains 15 residues. CDR3 sequence: CASLAGGMDRDTQYF. DNA for the CDR3: TGTGCCAGTCTAGCGGGAGGGATGGACCGGGATACGCAGTATTTT.

V is TRBV9 and J is TRBJ2-3, with 7 positions matching TRBD2. The germline V gene encodes CDR1 SGDLS and CDR2 YYNGEE. The CDR3 has 14 amino acids. V was clipped by 0 bases and J by 10 bases; unmatched bases: 8. CDR3: CASSVDPGGKAQYF. In DNA form, the CDR3 reads TGTGCCAGCAGCGTAGACCCGGGGGGTAAGGCGCAGTATTTT. The variable domain in full, completed from reference TRBV9 and TRBJ2-3, reads DSGVTQTPKHLITATGQRVTLRCSPRSGDLSVYWYQQSLDQGLQFLIQYYNGEERAKGNILERFSAQQFPDLHSELNLSSLELGDSALYFCASSVDPGGKAQYFGPGTRLTVL.

The chain recombines TRBV6-5 with TRBJ1-4, with TRBD1 matching 9 bases. From germline, CDR1 is MNHEY and CDR2 SVGAGI. CDR3 length: 15 residues. V dropped 2 bases and J dropped 8; count of bases not matched to a gene: 6. CDR3 sequence reads: CASSYLATGGEKLFF. The CDR3 nucleotides are TGTGCCAGCAGTTACCTAGCGACAGGGGGAGAAAAACTGTTTTTT.

The CDR3 spells CAWERGAPIRTDTQYF. CDR3 DNA sequence: TGTGCCTGGGAGCGGGGGGCTCCGATTCGCACAGATACGCAGTATTTT. V and J are TRBV30 and TRBJ2-3; TRBD2 matches at 9 bases. Losses at the gene ends were 5 bases for V and 1 base for J; bases not matched to a gene: 10. The germline gives CDR1 GTSNPN, CDR2 SVGIG (reference sequence). The CDR3 runs 16 residues.

The gene calls are TRBV6-5 and TRBJ2-1; TRBD2 matches at 11 bases. The V and J ends lost 2 bases and 4 bases, in that order; junction bases with no gene match: 4. This CDR3 is built from 16 residues. CDR1 is MNHEY and CDR2 is SVGAGI in the germline V gene. The CDR3 reads CASSYSLAGGYNEQFF. In DNA, the CDR3 is TGTGCCAGCAGTTACAGCCTAGCGGGGGGTTACAATGAGCAGTTCTTC.

The V gene is TRBV5-1, the J gene TRBJ2-3; 12 bases are a match to TRBD2. V was pared by 5 bases and J by 2 bases, with 6 bases of the junction left unmatched. CDR3 length: 16 amino acids. The V gene's germline CDR1 is SGHRS and CDR2 YFSETQ. CDR3 nucleotides: TGCGCCAGCAGTACCGGACTAGCGGGGATCACAGATACGCAGTATTTT. Translated: CASSTGLAGITDTQYF. Full variable domain (rest looked up from reference TRBV5-1 and TRBJ2-3): KAGVTQTPRYLIKTRGQQVTLSCSPISGHRSVSWYQQTPGQGLQFLFEYFSETQRNKGNFPGRFSGRQFSNSRSEMNVSTLELGDSALYLCASSTGLAGITDTQYFGPGTRLTVL.

This chain joins TRBV5-6 and TRBJ2-1; 8 bases line up with TRBD1. The CDR3 extends over 17 amino acids. The V gene end was trimmed by 4 bases and the J gene end by 8 bases; junction bases not matched to a gene: 17. The germline gives CDR1 SGHDT, CDR2 YYEEEE. The CDR3 nucleotides are TGTGCCAGCAGCCTTACCCCCGGGACAGGATCGGTCGATGAGCAGTTCTTC. Protein sequence: CASSLTPGTGSVDEQFF.

The chain has TRBV11-3 and TRBJ2-3, with a tentative D call TRBD2 (5 bases). V dropped 4 bases and J dropped 0 bases, with 14 bases sitting between them. There are 16 residues in the CDR3. CDR1 is SGHNT, CDR2 YENEEA, per germline. CDR3 coding DNA: TGTGCCAGCAGCTCCGGAGGTTCCCCTAGCACAGATACGCAGTATTTT. Translation: CASSSGGSPSTDTQYF.

The chain employs TRBV7-9 and TRBJ1-1, with 7 positions matching TRBD1. With V trimmed by 3 bases and J by 5 bases, 3 bases remained unmatched. The V gene's germline CDR1 is SEHNR and CDR2 FQNEAQ (reference sequence). This CDR3 is built from 13 residues. CDR3: CASSLEQGTEAFF. DNA of the CDR3: TGTGCCAGCAGCTTGGAACAGGGGACTGAAGCTTTCTTT.